A selection of T cell receptor beta chains follows, all from one sample in a study of T cells in Graves' hyperthyroidism and ophthalmopathy. TCRdb recomputed calls from the multiplex PCR reads with MiXCR, one row per CDR3 protein. The data contain about 510,000 distinct CDR3 sequences, 46% of them seen just once; the ten biggest clones take up around 47%. Sequencing was done on a sample of peripheral blood or thyroid tissue (not recorded which). The receptors come from an adult woman with Graves' disease, either hyperthyroidism or ophthalmopathy (not recorded which). Both conserved end residues are part of each CDR3. Fields, in order: J gene, D gene, clone size, V gene, CDR3 DNA, CDR3 protein. D genes are given only for firm matches. Clone size is shown for a subset of rows, as once, few, many or a class of expanded clone.

>TRBJ2-2|TRBD1|many|TRBV9
TGTGCCAGCAGCGCGTTACCGGGACAGGGGGCGCCTGGGGAGCTGTTTTTT
CASSALPGQGAPGELFF
>TRBJ1-4|.|.|TRBV7-9
TGTGCCAGCAGCCAAGTTATCGGACAGAGTGATGAAAAACTGTTTTTT
CASSQVIGQSDEKLFF
>TRBJ1-2|.|.|TRBV29-1
TGCAGCGTTGAAGACAACGTGAAAGGCTACACCTTC
CSVEDNVKGYTF
>TRBJ2-5|.|many|TRBV2
TGTGCCAGCGGGGAGACCCAGTACTTC
CASGETQYF
>TRBJ2-5|TRBD2|many|TRBV20-1
TGCAGTGCTGCACGGACTAGCGGGGATCAAGAGACCCAGTACTTC
CSAARTSGDQETQYF
>TRBJ2-6|.|many|TRBV20-1
TGCAGTGCTCGCAAGCAGGCTGGGGCCAACGTCCTGACTTTC
CSARKQAGANVLTF
>TRBJ1-2|TRBD1|.|TRBV10-3
TGTGCCATCAGCCAGGACAGGGGCGATGGCTACACCTTC
CAISQDRGDGYTF
>TRBJ2-7|TRBD2|many|TRBV20-1
TGCAGTGCTAGAGATCTCAGCGGGGTTACCTACGAGCAGTACTTC
CSARDLSGVTYEQYF
>TRBJ1-4|.|.|TRBV10-3
TGTGCCATCAGTGAGTCCCACGTAGTAACAACTAATGAAAAACTGTTTTTT
CAISESHVVTTNEKLFF
>TRBJ2-7|.|.|TRBV5-6
TGTGCCAGCAGCTTGGCTGGACAGTACGAGCAGTACTTC
CASSLAGQYEQYF
>TRBJ2-5|TRBD1|.|TRBV5-1
TGCGCCAGCAGCGCCCGACAGGGCACCGGAAAGACCCAGTACTTC
CASSARQGTGKTQYF
>TRBJ1-6|.|many|TRBV6-6
TGTGCCAGCACTCGTTGGGACGAATCACCCCTCCACTTT
CASTRWDESPLHF
>TRBJ2-7|.|.|TRBV12-3/TRBV12-4
TGTGCCAGCAGTTTTGACTCCCACGAGCAGTACTTC
CASSFDSHEQYF
>TRBJ1-5|.|once|TRBV12-3/TRBV12-4
TGTGCCAGCAGTCCTGACAGTGATCAGCCCCAGCATTTT
CASSPDSDQPQHF
>TRBJ2-5|.|once|TRBV24-1
TGTGCCACCAGTGATGGGGGTCTTGGTCAAGAGACCCAGTACTTC
CATSDGGLGQETQYF
>TRBJ2-6|.|many|TRBV20-1
TGCAGTGCTGCACGCTTCGGGAGTGGGGCCAACGTCCTGACTTTC
CSAARFGSGANVLTF
>TRBJ2-5|TRBD2|.|TRBV7-9
TGTGCCAGCAGCTTCGCAGCAGGTACCGGGAGGGCGGGAGAGACCCAGTACTTC
CASSFAAGTGRAGETQYF
>TRBJ2-7|TRBD1|.|TRBV29-1
TGCAGCGTTGAAGGGACAGGGGGCCGCCAGTACTTC
CSVEGTGGRQYF
>TRBJ1-4|.|few|TRBV7-2
TGTGCCAGCAGCCGGACGGGCGTCAATGAAAAACTGTTTTTT
CASSRTGVNEKLFF
>TRBJ2-7|TRBD2|many|TRBV6-2/TRBV6-3
TGTGCCAGCGGGAATCTAGCGGGAGTGCGGGAGCAGTACTTC
CASGNLAGVREQYF
>TRBJ1-4|.|few|TRBV7-9
TGTGCCAGCAGTCCGACCCCGGGCGACCTTGGGAAACTGTTTTTT
CASSPTPGDLGKLFF
>TRBJ2-7|.|.|TRBV29-1
TGCAGCGTTGCGAACAGTTTAATGGGCGAGCAGTACTTC
CSVANSLMGEQYF
>TRBJ1-6|TRBD1|.|TRBV10-3
TGTGCCATCAGTGATCGGGACAGGGGATCACCCCTCCACTTT
CAISDRDRGSPLHF
>TRBJ2-7|TRBD2|few|TRBV10-3
TGTGCCGTCGGAGGGGGACTAGCGGACTCCTACGAGCAGTACTTC
CAVGGGLADSYEQYF
>TRBJ2-7|TRBD2|.|TRBV4-1
TGCGCCAGCAGCCCCCTGCGGGAGGGCCGCGACGAGCAGTACTTC
CASSPLREGRDEQYF
>TRBJ2-5|TRBD2|.|TRBV2
TGTGCCAGCACCGGGATAACTAGCGGGAGGTCTTCGGAGACCCAGTACTTC
CASTGITSGRSSETQYF
>TRBJ1-1|TRBD1|.|TRBV5-1
TGCGCCAGCAGCTTCGGGGAAGGGGGCGAAGCTTTCTTT
CASSFGEGGEAFF
>TRBJ1-5|.|.|TRBV7-2
TGTGCCAGCTGTTTGGGGGGGGGGGACCAGCATTTT
CASCLGGGDQHF
>TRBJ2-6|.|.|TRBV12-3/TRBV12-4
TGTGCCAGCAGTTTTTGGGGGGCCAACGTCCTGACTTTC
CASSFWGANVLTF